These T cell receptor beta chains were read from a single sample in a study of T-cell reconstitution after alpha-beta-depleted transplantation in children. Using its own MiXCR run on the PCR reads, TCRdb lists one record per CDR3 protein. This sample yields 200,000 to 300,000 distinct CDR3 sequences, of which about 24% are seen a single time; 4% to 5.5% belongs to the top ten. The material was PBMCs, mostly from graft donor cells, obtained 360 days after TCRalphabeta/CD19-depleted stem cell transplant. The source of these receptors is a female patient between 2 and 15 years old who had a stem cell transplant for congenital amegakaryocytic thrombocytopenia, so the T cells may come from the graft donor. CDR3s include the opening cysteine and the closing phenylalanine or tryptophan. A D gene is named only where the DNA matches it firmly. Expanded clones get a size class; other rows say once, few or many, or leave the size out.

-	TRBV6-2/TRBV6-3	many	TRBJ2-1	CASSRGTVSNNEQFF	TGTGCCAGCAGTAGAGGGACGGTGTCTAACAATGAGCAGTTCTTC
-	TRBV11-1	-	TRBJ1-4	CASVLGGEAYEKLFF	TGTGCCAGCGTCTTGGGCGGTGAGGCGTATGAAAAACTGTTTTTT
-	TRBV12-3/TRBV12-4	many	TRBJ2-3	CASSLLLDTQYF	TGTGCCAGCAGTTTATTGTTAGATACGCAGTATTTT
-	TRBV18	-	TRBJ2-5	CASSPPTETQYF	TGTGCCAGCTCACCACCAACAGAGACCCAGTACTTC
-	TRBV7-9	-	TRBJ2-4	CASSSRGPSAIQYF	TGTGCCAGCAGCTCCCGAGGCCCGTCGGCCATTCAGTACTTC
-	TRBV28	-	TRBJ2-4	CASSLPIAGAKNIQYF	TGTGCCAGCAGTTTACCCATAGCAGGGGCAAAAAACATTCAGTACTTC
TRBD1	TRBV6-2/TRBV6-3	once	TRBJ1-3	CASGTQGASGNTIYF	TGTGCCAGCGGCACACAGGGGGCCTCTGGAAACACCATATATTTT
-	TRBV28	-	TRBJ2-1	CASRGGGPYNEQFF	TGTGCCAGCAGGGGCGGGGGCCCATACAATGAGCAGTTCTTC
TRBD2	TRBV4-2	many	TRBJ2-2	CASSPQLLAGVHTGELFF	TGTGCCAGCAGCCCCCAACTACTAGCGGGAGTCCACACCGGGGAGCTGTTTTTT
-	TRBV4-3	-	TRBJ1-1	CASSQDLPSWRGNTEAFF	TGCGCCAGCAGCCAAGATTTACCCAGTTGGCGGGGGAACACTGAAGCTTTCTTT